This T cell receptor (beta chain) was identified in a study of cytomegalovirus exposure and HLA in healthy donors. The PCR had 60 Vbeta and 13 Jbeta primers. Assay: immunoSEQ multiplex PCR; the TCRdb copy retains only in-frame clones and omits some. The sample gives about 140,000 clones, roughly 77% of which show up once; 4.8% is in the top ten. Between the trimmed V and J ends, which lost 3 bases and 4 bases, there was a span of 12 bases. The CDR3 is 15 residues long. Germline V gene lookup returns CDR1 LGHNA and CDR2 YNFKEQ. The genes are TRBV4-2 and TRBJ1-4, with no clear D. The sequencing input was PBMCs. The sequence was obtained from a man aged 30 to 39 in good health. The CDR3 region is CASSQGGGGNEKLFF. CDR3 nucleotides: TGTGCCAGCAGCCAGGGAGGTGGCGGTAATGAAAAACTGTTTTTT.